What follows are 3 T cell receptor beta chains derived from one specimen sequenced in a study of OX40 agonist ivuxolimab in advanced cancers. The method was immunoSEQ multiplex PCR; TCRdb's version includes in-frame clones alone and lacks a portion of them. The sample lists more than 80,000 clones, 86% occurring once. The specimen comprised CD4+ or CD8+ T cells sorted from blood, sampled in a trial of the OX40 agonist ivuxolimab. These receptors were taken from an adult with an advanced solid tumor such as melanoma, head and neck, liver or kidney cancer.

The chain couples TRBV11-3 to TRBJ2-1; TRBD2 aligns across 9 bases. The germline V gene has CDR1 SGHNT and CDR2 YENEEA. The CDR3 is 15 amino acids. Trimming cost V 8 bases and J 2 bases; bases outside gene matches: 7. The CDR3 nucleotides are TGTGCCAGCGGCCTTAGCGGGAGCCCCTACAATGAGCAGTTCTTC. This translates into CASGLSGSPYNEQFF.

This sequence joins TRBV6-1 and TRBJ1-1; D perhaps matches TRBD1 (5 bases). CDR3 size: 12 residues. Trimming removed 7 bases from V and 5 bases from J, with 11 bases in between. Germline CDR1 reads MNHNS; CDR2 reads SASEGT. The CDR3 nucleotides read TGTGCCAGCACGGGGGGAGGTACTGAAGCTTTCTTT. This gives the protein CASTGGGTEAFF.

The J gene is TRBJ2-5, the V gene TRBV10-2; TRBD2 might be the D (5 bases). The V gene lost 4 bases and the J gene lost 2 bases, with 8 bases spanning the gap. Germline loops: CDR1 WSHSY, CDR2 SAAADI. This CDR3 has 13 residues. The CDR3 DNA follows: TGCGCCAGCAGTGCGGACTTTCAAGAGACCCAGTACTTC. This sequence encodes CASSADFQETQYF.